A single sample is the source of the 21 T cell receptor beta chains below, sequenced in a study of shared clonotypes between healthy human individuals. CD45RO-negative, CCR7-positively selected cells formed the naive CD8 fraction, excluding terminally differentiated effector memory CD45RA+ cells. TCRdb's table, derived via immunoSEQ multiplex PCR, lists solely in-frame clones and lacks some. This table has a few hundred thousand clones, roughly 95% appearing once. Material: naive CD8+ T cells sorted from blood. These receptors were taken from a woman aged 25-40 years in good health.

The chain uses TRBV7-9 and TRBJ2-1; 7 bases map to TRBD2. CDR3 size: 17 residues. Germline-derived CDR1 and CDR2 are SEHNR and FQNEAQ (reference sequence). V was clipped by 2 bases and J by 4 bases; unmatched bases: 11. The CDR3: CASSLRTAGELYNEQFF. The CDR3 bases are TGTGCCAGCAGCTTACGGACGGCGGGAGAGCTATACAATGAGCAGTTCTTC.

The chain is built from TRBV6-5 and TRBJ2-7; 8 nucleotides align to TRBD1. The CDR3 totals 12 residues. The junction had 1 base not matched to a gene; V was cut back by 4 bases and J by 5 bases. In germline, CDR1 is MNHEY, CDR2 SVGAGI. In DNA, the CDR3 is TGTGCCAGCAGTTCACAGGGGGACGAGCAGTACTTC. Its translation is CASSSQGDEQYF.

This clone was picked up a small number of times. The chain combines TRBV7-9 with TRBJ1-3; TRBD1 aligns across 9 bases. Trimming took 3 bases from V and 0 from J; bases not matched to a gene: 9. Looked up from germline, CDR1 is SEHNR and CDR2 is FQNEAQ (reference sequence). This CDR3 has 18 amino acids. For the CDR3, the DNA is TGTGCCAGCAGCTTCCCCGGGACAGGGAACCCCTCTGGAAACACCATATATTTT. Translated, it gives CASSFPGTGNPSGNTIYF.

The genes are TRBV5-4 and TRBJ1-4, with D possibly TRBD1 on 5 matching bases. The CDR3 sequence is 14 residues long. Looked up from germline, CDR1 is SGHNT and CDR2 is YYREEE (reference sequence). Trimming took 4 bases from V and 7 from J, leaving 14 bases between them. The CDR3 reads CASSPEGLSEKLFF. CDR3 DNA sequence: TGTGCCAGCAGCCCGGAGGGGTTGAGTGAAAAACTGTTTTTT.

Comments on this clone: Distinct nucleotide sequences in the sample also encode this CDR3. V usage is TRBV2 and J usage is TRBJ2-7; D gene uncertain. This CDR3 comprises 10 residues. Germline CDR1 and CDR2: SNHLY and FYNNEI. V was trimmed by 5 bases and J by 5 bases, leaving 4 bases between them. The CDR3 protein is CASSRDEQYF. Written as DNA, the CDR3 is TGTGCCAGCAGTCGTGACGAGCAGTACTTC.

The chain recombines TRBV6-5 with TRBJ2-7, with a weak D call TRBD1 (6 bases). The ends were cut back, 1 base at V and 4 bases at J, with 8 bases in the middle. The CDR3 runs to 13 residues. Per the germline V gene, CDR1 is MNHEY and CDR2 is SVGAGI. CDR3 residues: CASSYFRGYEQYF. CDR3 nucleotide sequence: TGTGCCAGCAGTTACTTCAGGGGATACGAGCAGTACTTC.

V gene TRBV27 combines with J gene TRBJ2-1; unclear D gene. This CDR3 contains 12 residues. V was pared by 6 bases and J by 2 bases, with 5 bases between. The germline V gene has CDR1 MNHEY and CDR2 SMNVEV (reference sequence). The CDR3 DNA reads TGTGCCAGCAGCTCCCCCTACAATGAGCAGTTCTTC. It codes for CASSSPYNEQFF.

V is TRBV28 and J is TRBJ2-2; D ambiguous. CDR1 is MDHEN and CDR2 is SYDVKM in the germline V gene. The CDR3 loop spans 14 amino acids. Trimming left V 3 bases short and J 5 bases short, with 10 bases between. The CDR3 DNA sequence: TGTGCCAGCAGTTTTTTCGGAGCAACCGGGGAGCTGTTTTTT. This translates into CASSFFGATGELFF. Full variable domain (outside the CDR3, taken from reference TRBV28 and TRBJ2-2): DVKVTQSSRYLVKRTGEKVFLECVQDMDHENMFWYRQDPGLGLRLIYFSYDVKMKEKGDIPEGYSVSREKKERFSLILESASTNQTSMYLCASSFFGATGELFFGEGSRLTVL.

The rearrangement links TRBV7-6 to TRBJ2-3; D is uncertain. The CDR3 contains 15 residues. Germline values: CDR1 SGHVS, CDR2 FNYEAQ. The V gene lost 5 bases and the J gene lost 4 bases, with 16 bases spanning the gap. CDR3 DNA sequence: TGTGCCAGCAGCAGGAAAGTGGCCTCCGCAGATACGCAGTATTTT. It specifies CASSRKVASADTQYF.

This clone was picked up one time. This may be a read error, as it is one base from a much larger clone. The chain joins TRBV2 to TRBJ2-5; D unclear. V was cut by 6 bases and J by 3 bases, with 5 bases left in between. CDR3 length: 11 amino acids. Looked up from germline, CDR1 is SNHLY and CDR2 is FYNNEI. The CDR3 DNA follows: TGTGCCAGCAGCTCGGAAGAGACCCAGTACTTC. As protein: CASSSEETQYF.

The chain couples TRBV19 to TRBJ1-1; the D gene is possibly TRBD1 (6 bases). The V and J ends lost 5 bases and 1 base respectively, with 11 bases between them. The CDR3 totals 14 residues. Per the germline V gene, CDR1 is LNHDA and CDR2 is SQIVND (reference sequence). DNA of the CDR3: TGTGCCAGTAGTTCCCCGACAGGGAACACTGAAGCTTTCTTT. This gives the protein CASSSPTGNTEAFF.

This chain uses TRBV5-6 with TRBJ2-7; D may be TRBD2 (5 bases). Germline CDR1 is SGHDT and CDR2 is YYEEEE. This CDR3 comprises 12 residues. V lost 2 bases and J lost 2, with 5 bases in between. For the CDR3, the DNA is TGTGCCAGCAGCTTCGGGGCCTACGAGCAGTACTTC. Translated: CASSFGAYEQYF.

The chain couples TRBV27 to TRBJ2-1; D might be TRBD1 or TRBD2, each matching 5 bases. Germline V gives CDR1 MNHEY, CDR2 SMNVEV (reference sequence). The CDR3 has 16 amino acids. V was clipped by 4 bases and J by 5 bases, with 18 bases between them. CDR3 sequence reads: CASSSVWGSRDNEQFF. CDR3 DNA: TGTGCCAGCAGTTCCGTGTGGGGGTCCCGAGACAATGAGCAGTTCTTC.

CDR3 region: CASSLSRGNIQYF. The CDR3 DNA sequence: TGTGCCAGCAGTTTAAGCAGGGGAAACATTCAGTACTTC. V is TRBV27 and J is TRBJ2-4; D possibly corresponds to TRBD1 (6 bases). The CDR3 contains 13 residues. Between the trimmed V and J ends, which lost 2 bases and 6 bases, there was a span of 8 bases. The germline V gene encodes CDR1 MNHEY and CDR2 SMNVEV (reference sequence).

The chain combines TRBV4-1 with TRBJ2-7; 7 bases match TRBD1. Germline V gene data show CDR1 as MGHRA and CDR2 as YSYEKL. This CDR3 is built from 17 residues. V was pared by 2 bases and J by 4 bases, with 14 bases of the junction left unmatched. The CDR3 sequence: CASSQPTSTGYKYEQYF. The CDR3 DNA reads TGCGCCAGCAGCCAACCTACATCGACAGGGTACAAGTACGAGCAGTACTTC.

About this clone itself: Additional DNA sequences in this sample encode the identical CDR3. CDR3: CASSYGDTEAFF. Here the CDR3 DNA reads TGTGCCAGCAGTTATGGGGACACTGAAGCTTTCTTT. The J gene is TRBJ1-1, the V gene TRBV6-6; D gene ambiguous. From germline, CDR1 is MNHNY and CDR2 SVGAGI (reference sequence). Deletions cut 3 bases from V and 3 bases from J, with 5 bases between. The CDR3 spans 12 residues.

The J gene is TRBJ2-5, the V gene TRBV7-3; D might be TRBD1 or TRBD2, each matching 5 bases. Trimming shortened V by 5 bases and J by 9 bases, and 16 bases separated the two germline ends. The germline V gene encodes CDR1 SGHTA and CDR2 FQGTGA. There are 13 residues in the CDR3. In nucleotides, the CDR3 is TGTGCCAGCAGCGCCTGGGGGAACGAGGCCCAGTACTTC. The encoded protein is CASSAWGNEAQYF.

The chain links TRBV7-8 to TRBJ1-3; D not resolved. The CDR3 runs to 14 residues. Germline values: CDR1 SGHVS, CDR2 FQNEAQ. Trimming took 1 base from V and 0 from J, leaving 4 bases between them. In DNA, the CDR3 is TGTGCCAGCAGCTTAGGAGGCTCTGGAAACACCATATATTTT. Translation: CASSLGGSGNTIYF.

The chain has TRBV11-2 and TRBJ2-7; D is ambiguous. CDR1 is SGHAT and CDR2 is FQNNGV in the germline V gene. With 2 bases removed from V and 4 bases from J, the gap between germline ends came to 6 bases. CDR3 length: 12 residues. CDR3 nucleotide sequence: TGTGCCAGCAGCTTACGGAGTTACGAGCAGTACTTC. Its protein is CASSLRSYEQYF.

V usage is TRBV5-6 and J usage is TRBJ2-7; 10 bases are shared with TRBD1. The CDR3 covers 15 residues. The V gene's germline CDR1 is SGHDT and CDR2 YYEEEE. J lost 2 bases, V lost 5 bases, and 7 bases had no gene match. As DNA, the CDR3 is TGTGCCAGCAGAGCAGACAGGGGGCTCGCCTACGAGCAGTACTTC. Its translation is CASRADRGLAYEQYF.

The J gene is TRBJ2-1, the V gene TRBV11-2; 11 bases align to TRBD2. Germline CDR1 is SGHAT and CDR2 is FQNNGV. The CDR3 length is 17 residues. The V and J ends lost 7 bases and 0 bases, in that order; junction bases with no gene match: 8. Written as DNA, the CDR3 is TGTGCCAGCACCGGGACTAGCGGCCTCAGCTCCTACAATGAGCAGTTCTTC. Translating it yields CASTGTSGLSSYNEQFF.